These T cell receptor beta chains were read from a single sample in a study of monozygotic twins with cystic fibrosis. Assay used: immunoSEQ multiplex PCR; TCRdb lists only in-frame clones, some missing. The data contain some 20,000 clones, roughly 89% of them seen just once; the ten biggest clones take up approximately 1.3%. Sequenced: blood. These TCRs come from a woman between 25 and 40 years old with cystic fibrosis. CDR3s include the opening cysteine and the closing phenylalanine or tryptophan. The D gene is left open where the match is weak. Not all rows give a size; the values are once, few, many and, for expanded clones, a class.

. | TRBJ2-5 | . | TRBV4-1 | 15 | CASSPALRRAETQYF | TGCGCCAGCAGCCCCGCTCTGCGGCGAGCGGAGACCCAGTACTTC
. | TRBJ1-1 | . | TRBV5-4 | 15 | CASSFQGFKGTEAFF | TGTGCCAGCAGCTTTCAGGGGTTCAAGGGGACTGAAGCTTTCTTT
. | TRBJ2-5 | TRBD2 | TRBV9 | 13 | CASNGGGQETQYF | TGTGCCAGCAACGGCGGGGGCCAAGAGACCCAGTACTTC
. | TRBJ1-2 | TRBD1 | TRBV11-2 | 15 | CASSKSGQGAYGYTF | TGTGCCAGCAGCAAATCGGGACAGGGGGCATATGGCTACACCTTC
. | TRBJ1-3 | . | TRBV5-1 | 15 | CASSQGPGEGNTIYF | TGCGCCAGCAGCCAAGGGCCAGGGGAAGGAAACACCATATATTTT
. | TRBJ2-1 | TRBD1 | TRBV7-8 | 16 | CASSFGLDRVLNEQFF | TGTGCCAGCAGCTTCGGCTTGGACAGGGTCCTCAATGAGCAGTTCTTC
. | TRBJ2-1 | . | TRBV13 | 16 | CASSLGLRGTYNEQFF | TGTGCCAGCAGCTTAGGCCTTCGGGGGACATACAATGAGCAGTTCTTC
. | TRBJ2-3 | . | TRBV18 | 13 | CASSPRRQDTQYF | TGTGCCAGCTCACCACGGAGGCAGGATACGCAGTATTTT
. | TRBJ2-1 | . | TRBV15 | 12 | CATSIDGTEQFF | TGTGCCACCAGCATAGACGGAACGGAGCAGTTCTTC
. | TRBJ2-2 | TRBD1 | TRBV9 | 15 | CASSVGQGFTGELFF | TGTGCCAGCAGCGTAGGACAGGGGTTTACCGGGGAGCTGTTTTTT
. | TRBJ2-2 | . | TRBV7-9 | 12 | CASSLSGGELFF | TGTGCCAGCAGCTTATCTGGCGGGGAGCTGTTTTTT
. | TRBJ1-5 | . | TRBV5-6 | 15 | CASSLDGNSNQPQHF | TGTGCCAGCAGCTTGGATGGGAATAGCAATCAGCCCCAGCATTTT
. | TRBJ1-1 | . | TRBV6-5 | 14 | CASSLGTVNTEAFF | TGTGCCAGCAGTTTGGGCACCGTGAACACTGAAGCTTTCTTT
once | TRBJ2-7 | . | TRBV27 | 14 | CASSLKGGLYEQYF | TGTGCCAGCAGTTTAAAAGGGGGGCTATACGAGCAGTACTTC
. | TRBJ1-2 | . | TRBV4-1 | 16 | CASSQEYRTTNYGYTF | TGCGCCAGCAGCCAAGAGTACAGGACAACTAACTATGGCTACACCTTC
. | TRBJ2-3 | . | TRBV4-1 | 14 | CASSGRPGTDTQYF | TGCGCCAGCAGCGGCCGACCGGGCACAGATACGCAGTATTTT
. | TRBJ2-2 | TRBD2 | TRBV7-2 | 15 | CASSASGGDTGELFF | TGTGCCAGCAGCGCAAGCGGGGGGGACACCGGGGAGCTGTTTTTT
few | TRBJ1-1 | TRBD1 | TRBV7-8 | 11 | CASSLGTGAFF | TGTGCCAGCAGCTTAGGGACAGGAGCTTTCTTT
. | TRBJ2-3 | . | TRBV2 | 14 | CASSDRSGADTQYF | TGTGCCAGCAGTGATCGATCGGGGGCAGATACGCAGTATTTT
. | TRBJ1-2 | TRBD1 | TRBV18 | 15 | CASSPPLDRGNGYTF | TGTGCCAGCTCACCCCCACTGGACAGGGGAAATGGCTACACCTTC
once | TRBJ2-1 | TRBD2 | TRBV28 | 17 | CASSLAGGGLSYNEQFF | TGTGCCAGCAGTTTAGCGGGCGGGGGGCTCTCCTACAATGAGCAGTTCTTC
. | TRBJ2-7 | . | TRBV18 | 14 | CASSPRGSSYEQYF | TGTGCCAGCTCACCACGGGGGAGCTCCTACGAGCAGTACTTC
few | TRBJ2-2 | . | TRBV5-1 | 14 | CASRRESNTGELFF | TGCGCCAGCAGGCGCGAGTCGAACACCGGGGAGCTGTTTTTT
. | TRBJ2-5 | TRBD2 | TRBV7-2 | 15 | CASTPLGGSLETQYF | TGTGCCAGCACACCCCTGGGAGGGAGTTTAGAGACCCAGTACTTC
. | TRBJ2-2 | . | TRBV5-1 | 16 | CASSLSPPTNTGELFF | TGCGCCAGCAGCTTGTCACCCCCCACGAACACCGGGGAGCTGTTTTTT
. | TRBJ2-3 | TRBD2 | TRBV4-1 | 16 | CASSQVRAGKTDTQYF | TGCGCCAGCAGCCAAGTCCGAGCGGGGAAGACAGATACGCAGTATTTT
few | TRBJ1-2 | TRBD1 | TRBV2 | 13 | CASMADRGKGYTF | TGTGCCAGCATGGCGGACAGGGGTAAAGGCTACACCTTC
. | TRBJ1-1 | . | TRBV9 | 15 | CASSPTWSENTEAFF | TGTGCCAGCAGCCCTACATGGAGTGAGAACACTGAAGCTTTCTTT
few | TRBJ1-2 | . | TRBV11-2 | 14 | CASSLGAGYYGYTF | TGTGCCAGCAGCTTAGGGGCCGGCTACTATGGCTACACCTTC
once | TRBJ1-1 | . | TRBV15 | 16 | CATSRIPGVFGTEAFF | TGTGCCACCAGCAGAATTCCAGGGGTCTTCGGCACTGAAGCTTTCTTT
. | TRBJ1-6 | TRBD1 | TRBV7-9 | 14 | CASSQGQGREPLHF | TGTGCCAGCAGCCAAGGACAGGGTCGGGAACCCCTCCACTTT
once | TRBJ2-1 | TRBD2 | TRBV19 | 14 | CASSTAGGYNEQFF | TGTGCCAGTTCGACAGCGGGGGGCTACAATGAGCAGTTCTTC
. | TRBJ1-1 | . | TRBV30 | 13 | CAWSVRGNTEAFF | TGTGCCTGGAGTGTACGGGGGAACACTGAAGCTTTCTTT
few | TRBJ1-1 | . | TRBV5-1 | 13 | CASSFDLNTEAFF | TGCGCCAGCAGCTTTGACCTGAACACTGAAGCTTTCTTT
. | TRBJ2-5 | TRBD1 | TRBV11-2 | 13 | CASSYTDRETQYF | TGTGCCAGCAGCTACACGGACAGGGAGACCCAGTACTTC
. | TRBJ2-2 | . | TRBV9 | 16 | CASSTQGGPNTGELFF | TGTGCCAGCAGCACCCAGGGTGGTCCGAACACCGGGGAGCTGTTTTTT
. | TRBJ2-5 | . | TRBV4-3 | 14 | CASSQELTEETQYF | TGCGCCAGCAGCCAAGAATTGACAGAAGAGACCCAGTACTTC
. | TRBJ1-2 | . | TRBV28 | 13 | CASRPTGGYGYTF | TGTGCCAGCAGGCCTACAGGCGGGTATGGCTACACCTTC
. | TRBJ1-2 | . | TRBV7-2 | 15 | CASSFGNSWIYGYTF | TGTGCCAGCAGCTTTGGTAACAGTTGGATCTATGGCTACACCTTC
. | TRBJ1-6 | TRBD1 | TRBV4-1 | 15 | CASSQEETGASPLHF | TGCGCCAGCAGCCAAGAAGAGACAGGGGCTTCACCCCTCCACTTT
. | TRBJ1-3 | . | TRBV7-6 | 17 | CASSLAGSTSSGNTIYF | TGTGCCAGCAGCTTAGCGGGTAGTACCAGCTCTGGAAACACCATATATTTT
. | TRBJ2-7 | . | TRBV6-1 | 15 | CASSERSFSTYEQYF | TGTGCCAGCAGTGAAAGAAGCTTTTCCACCTACGAGCAGTACTTC
. | TRBJ2-4 | . | TRBV28 | 14 | CASSLGLAKNIQYF | TGTGCCAGCAGCTTAGGCCTAGCCAAAAACATTCAGTACTTC
. | TRBJ2-3 | . | TRBV5-1 | 14 | CASSLGGDTDTQYF | TGCGCCAGCAGCTTGGGTGGGGACACAGATACGCAGTATTTT
. | TRBJ1-1 | . | TRBV7-2 | 11 | CASSWVTEAFF | TGTGCCAGCAGCTGGGTCACTGAAGCTTTCTTT
. | TRBJ1-2 | . | TRBV6-5 | 14 | CASSYSTRVGGYTF | TGTGCCAGCAGTTACTCGACCAGGGTTGGTGGCTACACCTTC
. | TRBJ1-2 | . | TRBV6-6 | 14 | CASSPDPFGTGYTF | TGTGCCAGCAGTCCTGACCCTTTCGGGACTGGCTACACCTTC
. | TRBJ1-1 | . | TRBV4-3 | 16 | CASSPNRALGGTEAFF | TGCGCCAGCAGCCCAAACAGGGCCCTTGGCGGAACTGAAGCTTTCTTT
. | TRBJ2-2 | TRBD2 | TRBV7-2 | 14 | CASSTEGLAGELFF | TGTGCCAGCAGCACCGAGGGACTAGCCGGGGAGCTGTTTTTT
. | TRBJ2-5 | TRBD2 | TRBV29-1 | 15 | CSVTRRGVVQETQYF | TGCAGCGTTACAAGACGGGGGGTAGTCCAAGAGACCCAGTACTTC
. | TRBJ1-2 | TRBD1 | TRBV6-5 | 14 | CASSYSDRASGYTF | TGTGCCAGCAGTTACTCGGACAGGGCGTCTGGCTACACCTTC
. | TRBJ1-1 | . | TRBV11-2 | 15 | CASSLDWTALTEAFF | TGTGCCAGCAGCTTAGATTGGACGGCCCTCACTGAAGCTTTCTTT
. | TRBJ1-1 | . | TRBV25-1 | 15 | CASSDLPGMGSEAFF | TGTGCCAGCAGCGACCTCCCGGGTATGGGCTCCGAAGCTTTCTTT
medium-sized | TRBJ1-2 | . | TRBV4-1 | 15 | CASSQEATLAHGYTF | TGCGCCAGCAGCCAAGAAGCCACGCTAGCGCATGGCTACACCTTC
. | TRBJ1-5 | . | TRBV6-5 | 15 | CASCPSNPYNQPQHF | TGTGCCAGCTGCCCTTCCAATCCTTACAATCAGCCCCAGCATTTT